This T cell receptor (beta chain) was sequenced in a study of long-term antiretroviral therapy in people with HIV. Overall study context: Collection dates of the earliest samples fall about a decade before the 2015 immediate-ART recommendation.

V lost 7 bases and J lost 6; bases outside the gene matches: 9. This CDR3 contains 15 residues. Germline V gives CDR1 MNHEY, CDR2 SMNVEV (reference sequence). Run at survey level, the immunoSEQ assay was version v3.0. Per sample, sequencing targeted roughly 40,000-55,000 T-cell genomes. The method was immunoSEQ multiplex PCR; TCRdb's version includes in-frame clones alone and lacks a portion of them. This table holds about 33,000 clones, 65% to 80% found once. This specimen was unsorted PBMCs, taken 3.1 years after starting antiretroviral therapy. The chain joins TRBV27 to TRBJ1-6; 7 bases are a match to TRBD1. This clonotype was sampled from a woman between 45 and 65 years old with HIV. The CDR3 here is CASKALGQRNSPLHF. The CDR3 DNA is TGTGCCAGCAAAGCATTGGGACAGCGTAATTCACCCCTCCACTTT.